Reported below is one TCR beta chain. At one end, the junction sequence differs from germline, possibly due to a read error. Germline V gives CDR1 SSHAT, CDR2 FNYEAQ (reference sequence). The CDR3 runs to 15 residues. The data were obtained in a study of blood T cell repertoires in COVID-19. The method was immunoSEQ multiplex PCR; TCRdb's version includes in-frame clones alone and lacks a portion of them. The sample yields about 150,000 clones, more than 80% seen once. This clonotype was obtained from a woman between 35 and 50 years old with acute or convalescent COVID-19. Sample: peripheral blood. The chain uses TRBV7-7 and TRBJ2-1, with D possibly TRBD1 on 6 matching bases. This chain's CDR3 is CASSPGTLSYNEQFF. In nucleotides, the CDR3 is TGTGCTAGCAGCCCAGGGACACTCTCCTACAATGAGCAGTTCTTC.